The T cell receptor beta chain under discussion was sequenced for a study of T cell repertoires in cytomegalovirus infection. About the research overall: The authors used CMV epitopes that were HLA-C-restricted (recently identified) and HLA-B-restricted (well studied).

TCRdb used MiXCR to reprocess the reads, holding one entry per CDR3 protein. The table shows roughly 700,000 distinct CDR3 sequences, with about 30% occurring only once. Trimming removed 6 bases from V and 1 base from J, with 11 bases in between. The germline V gene encodes CDR1 DFQATT and CDR2 SNEGSKA (reference sequence). There are 13 residues in the CDR3. Of note for this clonotype: Its antigen is as yet unknown.

The chain has TRBV20-1 and TRBJ2-3; tentatively, D is TRBD2 (5 bases). This clonotype was obtained from a human donor in good health (CMV status not recorded). Some clones in this sample may be carry-over from other donors' samples. The starting material was cultured PBMCs, obtained from culture after CMV antigen stimulation. In DNA form, the CDR3 reads TGCAGTGCCGCCCCCGGGGGCACAGATACGCAGTATTTT. Translated: CSAAPGGTDTQYF.